Each of the 22 T cell receptor beta chains below was sequenced from the same sample in a study of T cell responses to AZD1222 COVID-19 vaccine. Measured with immunoSEQ multiplex PCR; TCRdb has only the in-frame clones, and not every one. The sample lists tens of thousands of clones, just over 85% seen once, with 5.6% in the top ten. Here the sequenced sample was peripheral blood, taken 28 days after the second AZD1222 dose. Receptor source: an adult who received the AZD1222 COVID-19 vaccine.

This clone was counted a single time. The genes are TRBV2 and TRBJ1-3, with D unresolved. Germline CDR1 reads SNHLY; CDR2 reads FYNNEI. The CDR3 is 12 amino acids. The ends were cut back, 4 bases at V and 4 bases at J, with 5 bases in the middle. The CDR3 coding sequence is TGTGCCAGCAGTGTGGACGGAAACACCATATATTTT. Its protein is CASSVDGNTIYF.

This chain joins TRBV19 and TRBJ1-5, with D tentatively TRBD1 (5 bases). The ends were cut back, 3 bases at V and 0 bases at J, with 9 bases in the middle. The germline CDR1 and CDR2 sequences are LNHDA and SQIVND (reference sequence). This CDR3 contains 15 residues. CDR3 in amino acids: CASSMGPYSNQPQHF. The CDR3 DNA follows: TGTGCCAGTAGTATGGGACCTTATAGCAATCAGCCCCAGCATTTT.

This clone has just one count. The chain recombines TRBV28 with TRBJ1-4; 7 bases are a match to TRBD1. Germline V gene lookup returns CDR1 MDHEN and CDR2 SYDVKM. The V gene end was trimmed by 6 bases and the J gene end by 11 bases; junction bases not matched to a gene: 15. This CDR3 comprises 15 residues. CDR3 loop: CASRPPLGTAGKLFF. The CDR3 DNA reads TGTGCCAGCAGACCCCCTCTTGGGACAGCCGGTAAACTGTTTTTT.

A single count supports this clone. The rearrangement joins TRBV27 to TRBJ1-1, with 8 positions matching TRBD1. CDR3 length equals 14 residues. Germline-derived CDR1 and CDR2 are MNHEY and SMNVEV (reference sequence). The J segment lost 3 bases and the V segment lost 8 bases, leaving 8 bases of the junction unmatched. DNA of the CDR3: TGTGCCAGCCAGGGGGCGTTTTTGGACACTGAAGCTTTCTTT. This gives the protein CASQGAFLDTEAFF.

This clone was picked up one time. The rearrangement uses TRBV10-2 and TRBJ1-1; no definite D call. The V end lost 2 bases, the J end lost 9 bases, and 19 bases lay between the germline ends. Germline values: CDR1 WSHSY, CDR2 SAAADI. The CDR3 runs to 15 residues. The CDR3 reads CASSEKTQVPNQAFF. DNA for the CDR3: TGCGCCAGCAGTGAGAAAACGCAGGTACCCAACCAAGCTTTCTTT.

The chain carries TRBV14 and TRBJ2-3, with D maybe TRBD1 (6 bases). Germline V gene lookup returns CDR1 SGHDN and CDR2 FVKESK. The CDR3 has 14 residues. V lost 4 bases and J 5 bases, leaving 13 bases between the germline ends. CDR3 nucleotide sequence: TGTGCCAGCAGCCCAAGACAGGTTCAAGATACGCAGTATTTT. It codes for CASSPRQVQDTQYF.

The chain has TRBV10-3 and TRBJ2-2; 8 bases map to TRBD2. The germline V gene has CDR1 ENHRY and CDR2 SYGVKD. Trimming cost V 6 bases and J 4 bases; bases outside gene matches: 7. The CDR3 has 15 residues. The CDR3 coding sequence is TGTGCCATCAGGGACAGCGGGGGAAGCACCGGGGAGCTGTTTTTT. Its protein is CAIRDSGGSTGELFF.

The chain is built from TRBV5-1 and TRBJ2-7; D gene unclear. The CDR3 spans 15 residues. Germline V gives CDR1 SGHRS, CDR2 YFSETQ. V lost 0 bases and J 3 bases, leaving 13 bases between the germline ends. CDR3 sequence reads: CASSLDLISGYEQYF. CDR3 DNA: TGCGCCAGCAGCTTGGATTTGATAAGTGGCTACGAGCAGTACTTC.

The chain couples TRBV11-2 to TRBJ1-3; TRBD1 aligns across 7 bases. This CDR3 comprises 16 residues. Germline loops: CDR1 SGHAT, CDR2 FQNNGV. The ends lost 0 bases at V and 4 bases at J; junction bases unmatched: 6. CDR3 amino acids: CASSLEGQGVGNTIYF. CDR3 DNA sequence: TGTGCCAGCAGCTTAGAAGGCCAGGGGGTCGGAAACACCATATATTTT.

The V and J genes are TRBV28 and TRBJ1-5, with TRBD1 identical over 7 bases. Trimming removed 3 bases from V and 5 bases from J; junction bases left unmatched: 4. Looked up from germline, CDR1 is MDHEN and CDR2 is SYDVKM. The CDR3 length is 14 residues. The CDR3 sequence: CASSLGGGHQPQHF. CDR3 DNA: TGTGCCAGCAGTTTGGGAGGGGGCCATCAGCCCCAGCATTTT.

This clone was detected once. This chain connects TRBV5-6 to TRBJ1-1; D is perhaps TRBD1 (5 bases). Trimming took off 0 bases at V and 0 bases at J, with 9 bases between the two ends. The CDR3 totals 15 residues. CDR1 is SGHDT and CDR2 is YYEEEE in the germline V gene. The CDR3 coding sequence is TGTGCCAGCAGCTTGGGGGGGAGCCTGAACACTGAAGCTTTCTTT. Translating it yields CASSLGGSLNTEAFF.

The chain has TRBV29-1 and TRBJ1-2; the D is unclear. Germline values: CDR1 SQVTM, CDR2 ANQGSEA. CDR3 length: 11 residues. This chain's CDR3 is CGAFENYGYTF. CDR3 bases: TGCGGCGCTTTCGAGAACTATGGCTACACCTTC.

The V gene is TRBV20-1, the J gene TRBJ1-2; D gene uncertain. CDR3 length: 11 amino acids. Germline CDR1 is DFQATT and CDR2 is SNEGSKA (reference sequence). Trimming pared 4 bases from V and 6 bases from J, leaving 9 bases between. The CDR3 region has the DNA TGCAGTGCTACGGGTAGCAATGGCTACACCTTC. Translation gives CSATGSNGYTF.

CDR3 amino acids: CASSLGRAYNEQFF. The CDR3 DNA follows: TGTGCCAGCAGCTTAGGGCGAGCTTACAATGAGCAGTTCTTC. The chain recombines TRBV7-7 with TRBJ2-1, with D uncertain. CDR1 SSHAT and CDR2 FNYEAQ come from the germline V gene (reference sequence). The germline V and J ends were trimmed by 1 base and 4 bases, with 8 bases remaining between them. The CDR3 is 14 residues long.

CDR3 nucleotides: TGTGCCAGCAGTGGAGTATGGACGGGCTCCTACAATGAGCAGTTCTTC. Translating gives CASSGVWTGSYNEQFF. This chain links TRBV6-1 with TRBJ2-1; no reliable D call. Looked up from germline, CDR1 is MNHNS and CDR2 is SASEGT. V lost 4 bases and J 0 bases, leaving 13 bases between the germline ends. The CDR3 spans 16 residues.

This chain joins TRBV18 and TRBJ1-5, with 7 bases lining up with TRBD1. V lost 3 bases and J lost 0; bases outside the gene matches: 5. The CDR3 runs to 16 residues. Germline V gives CDR1 KGHSH, CDR2 LQKENI. CDR3 nucleotide sequence: TGTGCCAGCTCACCTTCCCGACAGGGTAGCAATCAGCCCCAGCATTTT. It codes for CASSPSRQGSNQPQHF.

This sequence joins TRBV30 and TRBJ1-6; D remains unclear. The germline V gene encodes CDR1 GTSNPN and CDR2 SVGIG (reference sequence). The V end lost 2 bases, the J end lost 13 bases, and 15 bases lay between the germline ends. CDR3 length: 13 residues. This CDR3 is CAWSPGPLIPLHF. CDR3 bases: TGTGCCTGGAGTCCCGGACCGCTAATTCCCCTCCACTTT.

The V call is TRBV7-2, the J call TRBJ2-7, with TRBD2 identical over 7 bases. The CDR3 length is 14 residues. CDR1 and CDR2 from the germline V gene are SGHTA and FQGNSA. V gave up 5 bases and J gave up 0 bases; unmatched junction bases: 4. CDR3 loop: CASSKGGSSYEQYF. For the CDR3, the DNA is TGTGCCAGCAGCAAGGGCGGGAGCTCCTACGAGCAGTACTTC.

V is TRBV6-2 or TRBV6-3 and J is TRBJ2-4; D may match TRBD1 or TRBD2 (5 bases each). CDR3 length equals 15 residues. The germline gives CDR1 MNHEY, CDR2 SVGEGT. V was trimmed by 4 bases and J by 5 bases, leaving 15 bases between them. The CDR3 protein is CASSSLILGENIQYF. As DNA, the CDR3 is TGTGCCAGCAGTTCCCTAATCCTGGGGGAAAACATTCAGTACTTC.

The chain is built from TRBV12-5 and TRBJ2-2; 8 nucleotides line up with TRBD2. Germline CDR1 LGHNT, CDR2 FRNRAP. The CDR3 sequence is 16 residues long. The ends lost 3 bases at V and 7 bases at J; junction bases unmatched: 10. DNA for the CDR3: TGTGCTAGTGGTTTAACCTTAGCGGGAAGGGTCGGGGAGCTGTTTTTT. Amino acids: CASGLTLAGRVGELFF.

The CDR3: CASSPYRTGVVTDTQYF. The CDR3 bases are TGTGCCAGCAGTCCCTACAGGACAGGGGTGGTGACAGATACGCAGTATTTT. V usage is TRBV27 and J usage is TRBJ2-3, with 9 bases identical to TRBD1. The germline V gene has CDR1 MNHEY and CDR2 SMNVEV (reference sequence). CDR3 length: 17 amino acids. Losses at the gene ends were 5 bases for V and 3 bases for J; bases not matched to a gene: 12.

The V call is TRBV29-1, the J call TRBJ1-5; TRBD1 might be the D (5 bases). Trimming removed 8 bases at V and 8 bases at J, with 22 bases between. The CDR3 loop spans 14 amino acids. The V gene's germline CDR1 is SQVTM and CDR2 ANQGSEA. CDR3 bases: TGCAGCACCGAGGTCCGGGGACCGAAAAAGCCCCAGCATTTT. Translating gives CSTEVRGPKKPQHF.